This T cell receptor beta chain emerged from a study of blood T cells in healthy people across ages. Broader study findings: With age, beta diversity per million T cells declined roughly linearly, significantly by 40.

Concerning this clonotype itself: Its antigen is unidentified.

All donors came from Russia, were Caucasian and healthy, and spanned ages roughly 6 to 100. The CDR3 length is 14 residues. The germline V and J ends were trimmed by 4 bases and 2 bases, with 11 bases remaining between them. Then a second PCR, running roughly 7 to 11 cycles, was carried out with a sample-barcoded 5' primer and a J-beta primer mix. No fewer than 2.5 million CDR3-containing paired-end reads came from each sample. Using its own MiXCR run on the 5' RACE reads, TCRdb lists one record per CDR3 protein. The repertoire holds fewer than 900,000 distinct CDR3 sequences, with roughly two fifths as singletons.

The specimen was blood. V gene TRBV12-3 or TRBV12-4 combines with J gene TRBJ1-2, with D unclear. The TCR was taken from a woman in her fifties or sixties in good health. The CDR3 DNA follows: TGTGCCAGCAGTTCCACGTCTAGGAACTATGGCTACACCTTC. Amino acids: CASSSTSRNYGYTF.